The 9 T cell receptor beta chains reported below all come from one sample, sequenced in a study of tumor T cells in aggressive B-cell lymphoma. TCRdb keeps only in-frame clones here, not all; method: immunoSEQ multiplex PCR. The table has hundreds of clones, approximately 80% seen once. The specimen sequenced was tumor tissue. The receptors were gathered from an adult with diffuse large B cell lymphoma.

This chain joins TRBV7-9 and TRBJ2-7; D may be TRBD1 (8 bases). V was cut by 0 bases and J by 6 bases, with 15 bases left in between. The CDR3 has 15 residues. Germline V gene data show CDR1 as SEHNR and CDR2 as FQNEAQ (reference sequence). The CDR3 nucleotides are TGTGCCAGCAGCTTAGCGGGGGGGACAGGTCGCGAGCAGTACTTC. As protein: CASSLAGGTGREQYF.

This chain joins TRBV19 and TRBJ1-2, with D tentatively TRBD1 (5 bases). Deletions cut 1 base from V and 4 bases from J, with 10 bases between. From germline, CDR1 is LNHDA and CDR2 SQIVND (reference sequence). The CDR3 totals 14 residues. The CDR3 region is CASSIGGPTYGYTF. In DNA, the CDR3 is TGTGCCAGTAGTATAGGGGGCCCAACCTATGGCTACACCTTC.

This clone was picked up a small number of times. The gene calls are TRBV19 and TRBJ2-7; weak D call: TRBD2 (5 bases). Germline V CDR1 and CDR2: LNHDA, SQIVND (reference sequence). Trimming pared 5 bases from V and 0 bases from J, leaving 8 bases between. There are 13 residues in the CDR3. CDR3 region: CASSRGSSYEQYF. The DNA of the CDR3 is TGTGCCAGTAGTCGCGGGTCCTCCTACGAGCAGTACTTC.

The V call is TRBV2, the J call TRBJ2-7; D perhaps matches TRBD2 (7 bases). Germline CDR1 and CDR2: SNHLY and FYNNEI. CDR3 length: 15 residues. V dropped 0 bases and J dropped 4 bases, with 13 bases sitting between them. The CDR3 loop is CASSEAVGGAYEQYF. CDR3 nucleotide sequence: TGTGCCAGCAGTGAAGCCGTAGGGGGGGCGTACGAGCAGTACTTC.

The chain links TRBV2 to TRBJ2-7; possibly TRBD2 for D (6 bases). V dropped 5 bases and J dropped 6 bases, with 14 bases sitting between them. Germline CDR1 and CDR2: SNHLY and FYNNEI. This CDR3 is built from 13 residues. This CDR3 is CASSYQGGIEQYF. The CDR3 DNA follows: TGTGCCAGCAGTTATCAGGGAGGTATCGAGCAGTACTTC.

The CDR3 sequence: CAWSAAIAGGADTQYF. The CDR3 DNA follows: TGTGCCTGGAGTGCAGCGATAGCGGGAGGGGCAGATACGCAGTATTTT. The chain employs TRBV30 and TRBJ2-3, with TRBD2 matching 11 bases. V shed 1 base, J shed 4 bases, and the junction held 7 bases outside the gene matches. The CDR3 covers 16 residues. Germline V gives CDR1 GTSNPN, CDR2 SVGIG (reference sequence).

The CDR3 is CASSAALGVNGYTF. CDR3 DNA sequence: TGTGCCAGCAGTGCCGCCCTAGGGGTGAATGGCTACACCTTC. The rearrangement joins TRBV28 to TRBJ1-2, with D maybe TRBD1 (5 bases). This CDR3 comprises 14 residues. With 5 bases removed from V and 6 bases from J, the gap between germline ends came to 16 bases. CDR1 is MDHEN, CDR2 SYDVKM, per germline.

The rearrangement links TRBV11-2 to TRBJ1-1; D is unresolved. The CDR3 is 13 residues long. Trimming left V 3 bases short and J 5 bases short, with 10 bases between. The V gene's germline CDR1 is SGHAT and CDR2 FQNNGV. The CDR3 coding sequence is TGTGCCAGCAGCTTTCGAGAGGGAACTGAAGCTTTCTTT. Protein product: CASSFREGTEAFF.

The chain carries TRBV27 and TRBJ1-1, with TRBD1 identical over 8 bases. J was trimmed by 5 bases and V by 7 bases; bases with no gene match: 12. The germline CDR1 and CDR2 sequences are MNHEY and SMNVEV (reference sequence). CDR3 length: 15 residues. The CDR3 coding sequence is TGTGCCAGCAATATAATGGACAGGGCGGGTACTGAAGCTTTCTTT. Translation gives CASNIMDRAGTEAFF.